The T cell receptor beta chain under discussion was sequenced for a study of cytomegalovirus exposure and HLA in healthy donors. Overall study: Samples from HLA-typed donors yielded 85 million to 95 million unique TCRs in an early data release.

Germline loops: CDR1 SGDLS, CDR2 YYNGEE. V lost 3 bases and J lost 0; bases outside the gene matches: 17. The CDR3 extends over 19 amino acids. General study findings and limits: One variant, a missense change in DCLRE1C, was linked in a later analysis to TCR beta V- and J-gene trimming. Rare sequences made up most TCRs, while some public TCRs were found in many donors.

Regarding this clone: What it binds is not known.

Primers for the PCR totalled 60 Vbeta and 13 Jbeta. Clones were read by immunoSEQ multiplex PCR, and TCRdb kept only the in-frame ones, dropping some. The repertoire holds approximately 120,000 clones, with roughly 70% as singletons. Donors had nominal health at sampling but likely had unrecorded immune exposures. The sequence derives from a man aged 25-45 years in good health and CMV-seronegative. The sequencing input was PBMCs. The V call is TRBV9, the J call TRBJ1-2; TRBD1 matches at 7 bases. The CDR3 protein is CASSALTRDSRWANYGYTF. CDR3 nucleotide sequence: TGTGCCAGCAGCGCGCTAACCCGGGACAGCCGATGGGCTAACTATGGCTACACCTTC.